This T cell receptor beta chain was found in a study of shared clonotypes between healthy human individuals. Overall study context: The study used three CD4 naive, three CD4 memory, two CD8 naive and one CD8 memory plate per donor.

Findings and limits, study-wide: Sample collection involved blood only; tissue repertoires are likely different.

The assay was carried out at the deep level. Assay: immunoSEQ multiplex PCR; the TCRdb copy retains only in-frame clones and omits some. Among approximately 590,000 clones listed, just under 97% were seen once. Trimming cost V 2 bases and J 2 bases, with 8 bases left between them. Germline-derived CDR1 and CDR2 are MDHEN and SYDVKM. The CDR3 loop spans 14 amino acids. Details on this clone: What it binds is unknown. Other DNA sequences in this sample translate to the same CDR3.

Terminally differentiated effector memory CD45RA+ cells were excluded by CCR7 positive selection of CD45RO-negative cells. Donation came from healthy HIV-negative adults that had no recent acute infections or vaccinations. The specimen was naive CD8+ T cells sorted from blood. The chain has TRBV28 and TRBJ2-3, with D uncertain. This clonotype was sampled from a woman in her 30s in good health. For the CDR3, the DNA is TGTGCCAGCAGTTTACTTGCAGACACAGATACGCAGTATTTT. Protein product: CASSLLADTDTQYF.